Following are 13 T cell receptor beta chains from one sample sequenced in a study of CD8 T cells in Susac syndrome. RNA in amounts of about 0.5 to 1 ug was reverse transcribed with random hexamers. One entry per CDR3 protein, called by TCRdb with MiXCR from the immunoSEQ multiplex PCR reads. The sample records about 430,000 distinct CDR3 sequences, around 83% being singletons. The sample taken for sequencing was CD8+ T cells from PBMCs. Every receptor here comes from a human donor with multiple sclerosis.

This chain uses TRBV6-2 or TRBV6-3 with TRBJ2-7; 7 bases map to TRBD2. Germline V gene lookup returns CDR1 MNHEY and CDR2 SVGEGT. V was pared by 2 bases and J by 6 bases, with 7 bases of the junction left unmatched. CDR3 length: 14 residues. Here the CDR3 reads CASSYGLADGEQYF. The CDR3 nucleotides are TGTGCCAGCAGTTACGGGCTAGCGGACGGCGAGCAGTACTTC.

The chain employs TRBV4-1 and TRBJ1-1; 9 nucleotides match TRBD1. The CDR3 runs 14 residues. CDR1 MGHRA and CDR2 YSYEKL come from the germline V gene. V trimming: 6 bases; J trimming: 5 bases; junction bases outside the gene matches: 7. The CDR3 coding sequence is TGCGCCAGCAGACCAGGGGGACAGGGAACTGAAGCTTTCTTT. This gives the protein CASRPGGQGTEAFF.

This clonotype was counted once. The rearrangement uses TRBV11-2 and TRBJ2-7; TRBD2 is a possible D gene (6 bases). CDR3 length equals 17 residues. V lost 0 bases, J lost 2 bases, and 17 bases lay in between. Germline CDR1 SGHAT, CDR2 FQNNGV. For the CDR3, the DNA is TGTGCCAGCAGCTTAGACCCCCACCGGGACTCCCCCTACGAGCAGTACTTC. Its protein product is CASSLDPHRDSPYEQYF.

The chain has TRBV6-1 and TRBJ2-1; no definite D call. This CDR3 is 14 amino acids long. Germline-derived CDR1 and CDR2 are MNHNS and SASEGT. Trimming cost V 0 bases and J 8 bases, with 11 bases left between them. CDR3 in amino acids: CASSEAELPDEQFF. The CDR3 region has the DNA TGTGCCAGCAGTGAAGCGGAGTTGCCGGATGAGCAGTTCTTC.

The CDR3 is CASVAANQPQHF. CDR3 DNA sequence: TGTGCCTCCGTGGCGGCAAATCAGCCCCAGCATTTT. The rearrangement links TRBV28 to TRBJ1-5; D call uncertain. Germline CDR1 is MDHEN and CDR2 is SYDVKM. There are 12 residues in the CDR3. V gave up 11 bases and J gave up 4 bases, with 12 bases separating them. Complete variable domain (other parts from reference TRBV28 and TRBJ1-5): DVKVTQSSRYLVKRTGEKVFLECVQDMDHENMFWYRQDPGLGLRLIYFSYDVKMKEKGDIPEGYSVSREKKERFSLILESASTNQTSMYLCASVAANQPQHFGDGTRLSIL.

The V and J genes are TRBV27 and TRBJ2-5; 15 bases match TRBD2. The CDR3 is made up of 15 amino acids. J gave up 7 bases and V 5 bases, and 5 bases lay outside the gene matches. Germline-derived CDR1 and CDR2 are MNHEY and SMNVEV (reference sequence). CDR3 nucleotide sequence: TGTGCCAGCAGTCCCCCGGGACTAGCGGGAGGGACCCAGTACTTC. This gives the protein CASSPPGLAGGTQYF.

The chain joins TRBV30 to TRBJ1-2; D might be TRBD1 (6 bases). This CDR3 contains 15 residues. In germline, CDR1 is GTSNPN, CDR2 SVGIG (reference sequence). The V and J ends lost 4 bases and 0 bases respectively, with 15 bases between them. The CDR3: CAWNPGVVANYGYTF. As DNA, the CDR3 is TGTGCCTGGAATCCAGGGGTGGTAGCTAACTATGGCTACACCTTC.

CDR3: CASSATSEDTQYF. For the CDR3, the DNA is TGCGCCAGCAGTGCCACCTCGGAAGATACGCAGTATTTT. V usage is TRBV10-1 and J usage is TRBJ2-3; D is uncertain. V was trimmed by 4 bases and J by 5 bases, leaving 10 bases between them. This CDR3 contains 13 residues. Looked up from germline, CDR1 is WNHNN and CDR2 is SYGVQD (reference sequence).

In its sample, this clonotype was seen a few times. The J gene is TRBJ2-7, the V gene TRBV3-1; the D gene is possibly TRBD1 (6 bases). Trimming removed 4 bases at V and 1 base at J, with 17 bases between. Germline loops: CDR1 LGHDT, CDR2 YNNKEL (reference sequence). The CDR3 runs 16 residues. CDR3: CASSLTGNQFSYEQYF. The CDR3 coding sequence is TGTGCCAGCAGCCTCACAGGGAATCAATTTTCCTACGAGCAGTACTTC.

The chain recombines TRBV6-6 with TRBJ1-5, with a weak D call TRBD1 (6 bases). Germline V lookup: CDR1 MNHNY, CDR2 SVGAGI (reference sequence). Trimming pared 5 bases from V and 7 bases from J, leaving 15 bases between. The CDR3 covers 14 residues. CDR3 residues: CASSVLGGRQPQHF. The CDR3 DNA reads as TGTGCCAGCAGTGTGTTGGGGGGCAGGCAGCCCCAGCATTTT.

This clonotype was seen just once. The chain joins TRBV27 to TRBJ1-5; weak D call: TRBD1 (5 bases). Trimming took 4 bases from V and 5 from J, leaving 15 bases between them. This CDR3 region has 15 residues. Germline V gene lookup returns CDR1 MNHEY and CDR2 SMNVEV (reference sequence). The CDR3 loop reads CASSSGSGDHQPQHF. CDR3 DNA: TGTGCCAGCAGTTCTGGATCTGGGGACCATCAGCCCCAGCATTTT.

V and J are TRBV29-1 and TRBJ1-4, with D perhaps matching TRBD1 (5 bases). V dropped 3 bases and J dropped 10 bases, with 15 bases sitting between them. The CDR3 contains 13 residues. Germline assignment: CDR1 SQVTM and CDR2 ANQGSEA. The CDR3 here is CSVEGTSVGKLFF. In DNA, the CDR3 is TGCAGCGTTGAGGGGACCTCCGTTGGAAAACTGTTTTTT. Full variable domain (rest looked up from reference TRBV29-1 and TRBJ1-4): SAVISQKPSRDICQRGTSLTIQCQVDSQVTMMFWYRQQPGQSLTLIATANQGSEATYESGFVIDKFPISRPNLTFSTLTVSNMSPEDSSIYLCSVEGTSVGKLFFGSGTQLSVL.

CDR3 loop: CASKGGGAWNEQFF. The CDR3 nucleotides are TGTGCCAGCAAGGGCGGGGGCGCGTGGAATGAGCAGTTCTTC. The rearrangement joins TRBV6-1 to TRBJ2-1, with a tentative D call TRBD2 (7 bases). The CDR3 is 14 residues long. The V end lost 7 bases, the J end lost 7 bases, and 17 bases lay between the germline ends. Germline V gene lookup returns CDR1 MNHNS and CDR2 SASEGT.